This TCR beta chain was obtained from a study of shared clonotypes between healthy human individuals (dated by TCRdb to the early 2020s). Notes on the research overall: The cohort included a few men and a couple of women between 18 and 49 years of age. Leukapheresis yielded between about 0.9 and 10 billion PBMCs per donor. For each donor, three plates each were used for CD4 naive and CD4 memory, two plates were used for CD8 naive, and one plate was used for CD8 memory. Blood TCR repertoires of several healthy adults were deeply sequenced to estimate repertoire size and the extent of clonotype sharing between individuals. To increase sequencing depth and limit assay-specific biases, different laboratories used diverse techniques to prepare libraries and sequence TCR repertoires.

Using the deep immunoSEQ assay, TCR CDR3 regions were amplified from genomic DNA by multiplex PCR. For each cell subset, the extracted genomic DNA was distributed evenly across all wells of several immunoSEQ 96-well plates, and each plate served as one replicate. Each replicate PCR for sorted subsets received about 180 ng genomic DNA, equal to roughly 30,000 T cell genomes. The purified libraries were quantified using a Qubit 3.0 fluorometer, sized with a Bioanalyzer 2100, and then quantified again using the KAPA Library Quantification kit. A separate single-read 150-cycle Illumina NextSeq 550 flow cell was used to sequence each immunoSEQ 96-well plate. Regarding the original processing steps: Because the immunoSEQ output held only junctional sequences and lacked quality scores, the filtering could not match the filtering applied to full-length reads. Sequences were annotated with PyIR, a Python wrapper for IgBLAST v1.9, and V/J genes and CDR3 were assigned using IMGT germline references. Reads were removed for weak V/J assignments (E-value above 1e-6), missing CDR3, stop codons, out-of-frame junctions, or ambiguous translated residues. A V3J clonotype was defined by an identical inferred V gene, J gene, and CDR3 amino acid sequence. Percentage overlap between repertoires was calculated by dividing the number of shared unique clonotypes by the size of the smaller repertoire. Repertoire richness was assessed with RTK rarefaction, the Chao1 estimator, and Recon v2.1 estimates of unobserved clonotypes. OLGA was used to compute generation probabilities for all TCRbeta clonotypes that the gDNA method yielded from a handful of donors. The source is immuneACCESS, and TCRdb retained only in-frame sequences with V and J called. Part of the clones is not carried over; for the studies checked, unresolved V genes explain less than half of this, and the remainder is unexplained. The DNA was the basis for D and trimming; V, J and clone size are from that table. This sample has roughly 2.5 million clones in its table, and about 92% of those were observed once. The top ten constitute about 0.13% of the sample.

The donors were healthy, HIV-negative adults who had no recently reported acute infections or vaccinations. Only Caucasian adults living in Nashville, Tennessee, USA were represented among the donors. CD4+ T cells were enriched by magnetic negative selection, after which naive cells were positively selected on CD45RA and the negative fraction was taken as the memory subset. After blood collection by leukapheresis, PBMCs were isolated using Ficoll-Histopaque density gradient centrifugation and then cryopreserved in the vapor phase of liquid nitrogen. Analytical flow cytometry was used to check the purity and quantity of each magnetically sorted T cell population. From each sorted fraction, genomic DNA was isolated and quantified by UV absorbance on a Nanodrop 2000c. The full study reports these points: Rarefaction of sorted-subset datasets indicated incomplete sequencing despite the large sequencing depth. Compared with non-shared clonotypes, clonotypes shared by all four sorted-subset donors had higher generation probabilities. When four donors were compared, the shared fraction of clonotypes was about 5.2% for naive CD4, 3% to 4% for naive CD8, more than 2% for memory CD4, and roughly 0.43% for memory CD8. Because the study included a small number of donors, the genetic and exposure-history diversity represented was limited. Pairwise subsampling indicated that sequencing depth was expected to affect the degree of clonotype sharing among donors. Sampling was restricted to blood, and TCR repertoires in tissues likely differ from the TCR repertoires found in blood. Naive subsets generally had larger estimated clonotype richness than memory subsets did.

This clone was seen once. Its recognized antigen is unknown. Within one base of it there is no much larger clone, and no base qualities were kept. Taken from cysteine to phenylalanine, the CDR3 has 13 residues. This entry keeps only the CDR3 DNA: 39 bases, framed from base 1. V sheds 5 bases and J sheds 4 bases, leaving 11 bases between their ends. In the germline V gene, CDR1 corresponds to SGHTA and CDR2 to FQGTGA. The sequence is built from TRBV7-3 and TRBJ1-1, and possibly TRBD1, on 6 matching bases. The sequenced sample was naive CD4+ T cells sorted from blood. The cell subset or site tag for this specimen amounts to: CD45RA+ positively selected. This TCR came from a man between 18 and 35 years old in good health. CDR3 loop: CASSTQGATEAFF. The nucleotide sequence is given as TGTGCCAGCAGCACACAGGGTGCCACTGAAGCTTTCTTT.